This passage covers 19 T cell receptor beta chains from one sample sequenced in a study of cytomegalovirus exposure and HLA in healthy donors. The PCR ran on 60 Vbeta and 13 Jbeta primers. Profiling relied on immunoSEQ multiplex PCR, and the TCRdb table lists in-frame clones only, not all of them. The data show 90,000 to 110,000 clones, 75% to 85% seen once. Sequenced sample: PBMCs. These receptors came from a young man in good health and CMV-seronegative.

The V call is TRBV30, the J call TRBJ1-4, with a tentative D call TRBD1 (5 bases). Looked up from germline, CDR1 is GTSNPN and CDR2 is SVGIG (reference sequence). The CDR3 runs 14 residues. The V and J ends lost 3 bases and 4 bases respectively, with 12 bases between them. The CDR3 DNA is TGTGCCTGGAGGCCCGGGACTGTTAATGAAAAACTGTTTTTT. It yields the protein CAWRPGTVNEKLFF.

The chain combines TRBV6-1 with TRBJ1-2; D is uncertain. With 3 bases removed from V and 5 bases from J, the gap between germline ends came to 10 bases. Germline values: CDR1 MNHNS, CDR2 SASEGT. The CDR3 consists of 13 residues. The CDR3 bases are TGTGCCAGCAGTGATACGAGGATGTATGGCTACACCTTC. Residues: CASSDTRMYGYTF.

Only a few counts were recorded for this clone. This rearrangement joins TRBV5-4 to TRBJ2-1; TRBD2 matches at 11 bases. Trimming took 1 base from V and 2 from J; bases not matched to a gene: 2. In germline, CDR1 is SGHNT, CDR2 YYREEE (reference sequence). This CDR3 is 16 amino acids long. DNA for the CDR3: TGTGCCAGCAGCTTGTCTAGCGGGGGGACCTACAATGAGCAGTTCTTC. It yields the protein CASSLSSGGTYNEQFF.

The rearrangement uses TRBV6-1 and TRBJ2-3; TRBD2 matches 8 bases. Germline assignment: CDR1 MNHNS and CDR2 SASEGT. Trimming at V came to 3 bases and at J to 3 bases, leaving 5 bases not matched to a gene. CDR3 length equals 15 residues. DNA of the CDR3: TGTGCCAGCAGTGACGGCGGGGGGAGAACAGATACGCAGTATTTT. Amino acids: CASSDGGGRTDTQYF.

The V gene is TRBV7-2, the J gene TRBJ1-2; D uncertain. Trimming took off 5 bases at V and 4 bases at J, with 11 bases between the two ends. Germline V lookup: CDR1 SGHTA, CDR2 FQGNSA. The CDR3 loop spans 13 amino acids. CDR3 in amino acids: CASSPQAVYGYTF. As DNA, the CDR3 is TGTGCCAGCAGCCCTCAGGCTGTCTATGGCTACACCTTC.

V and J are TRBV5-1 and TRBJ1-2; D is possibly TRBD1 (6 bases). The CDR3 is 14 residues long. Trimming left V 4 bases short and J 3 bases short, with 13 bases between. The V gene's germline CDR1 is SGHRS and CDR2 YFSETQ. The CDR3 DNA is TGCGCCAGCAGCGACGAAACAGGGTACTATGGCTACACCTTC. Protein product: CASSDETGYYGYTF.

The chain has TRBV4-1 and TRBJ1-2; 9 bases are shared with TRBD1. Germline CDR1 and CDR2: MGHRA and YSYEKL. J lost 6 bases, V lost 3 bases, and 5 bases had no gene match. The CDR3 length is 14 residues. In DNA form, the CDR3 reads TGCGCCAGCAGCCAGGACAGGGGAGAGGATGGCTACACCTTC. Translated, it gives CASSQDRGEDGYTF.

This clone has more than one count but fewer than ten. The genes are TRBV11-3 and TRBJ2-1; 9 bases line up with TRBD2. This CDR3 is built from 15 residues. Trimming removed 0 bases from V and 4 bases from J; junction bases left unmatched: 1. The germline CDR1 and CDR2 sequences are SGHNT and YENEEA. The CDR3 loop is CASSLELAGYNEQFF. The DNA of the CDR3 is TGTGCCAGCAGCTTAGAACTAGCGGGTTACAATGAGCAGTTCTTC.

This chain connects TRBV28 to TRBJ2-2; 9 nucleotides match TRBD2. The germline CDR1 and CDR2 sequences are MDHEN and SYDVKM. The CDR3 is 17 amino acids. Trimming cost V 3 bases and J 7 bases; bases outside gene matches: 12. As DNA, the CDR3 is TGTGCCAGCAGTTTCGGGGGCGGGACTAGCTTCGGCGGGGAGCTGTTTTTT. Its translation: CASSFGGGTSFGGELFF.

This clone occurred once. The chain recombines TRBV6-1 with TRBJ2-6; D gene ambiguous. Germline CDR1 and CDR2: MNHNS and SASEGT. V was shortened by 7 bases and J by 0 bases, with 7 bases between the two germline ends. This CDR3 has 14 amino acids. The CDR3 sequence: CASKLDSGANVLTF. CDR3 bases: TGTGCCAGCAAGCTAGACTCTGGGGCCAACGTCCTGACTTTC.

V and J are TRBV5-1 and TRBJ2-5, with TRBD2 identical over 9 bases. The DNA end lines up better with TRBJ2-7; the J call may be wrong. This CDR3 is 15 amino acids long. The germline V gene has CDR1 SGHRS and CDR2 YFSETQ. CDR3 amino acids: CASSLSSGVSHEQYF. CDR3 nucleotide sequence: TGCGCCAGCAGCTTGTCTAGCGGGGTTAGCCACGAGCAGTACTTC.

The chain carries TRBV6-1 and TRBJ2-1; 8 bases align to TRBD2. The length of the CDR3 is 12 residues. The junction had 6 bases not matched to a gene; V was cut back by 8 bases and J by 9 bases. Germline CDR1 is MNHNS and CDR2 is SASEGT. CDR3 residues: CASQTSVGEQFF. CDR3 in DNA: TGTGCCAGCCAGACTAGCGTTGGTGAGCAGTTCTTC.

V gene TRBV4-1 combines with J gene TRBJ1-4, with 8 bases lining up with TRBD1. Germline values: CDR1 MGHRA, CDR2 YSYEKL. V lost 3 bases and J lost 6; bases outside the gene matches: 6. The CDR3 loop spans 15 amino acids. Here the CDR3 DNA reads TGCGCCAGCAGCCACCGACAGGGGTCGGATGAAAAACTGTTTTTT. This translates into CASSHRQGSDEKLFF.

The chain combines TRBV30 with TRBJ1-3; D gene unclear. With 3 bases removed from V and 0 bases from J, the gap between germline ends came to 9 bases. In germline, CDR1 is GTSNPN, CDR2 SVGIG (reference sequence). The CDR3 loop spans 14 amino acids. The CDR3 sequence is CAWRGAFSGNTIYF. For the CDR3, the DNA is TGTGCCTGGAGGGGCGCCTTCTCTGGAAACACCATATATTTT.

This sequence joins TRBV16 and TRBJ1-5; 7 positions agree with TRBD1. Germline CDR1 reads KGHSY; CDR2 reads FQNENV. J gave up 0 bases and V 2 bases, and 4 bases lay outside the gene matches. This CDR3 is built from 16 residues. CDR3 sequence: CASSQGGTVSNQPQHF. The DNA of the CDR3 is TGTGCCAGCAGCCAAGGGGGGACAGTTAGCAATCAGCCCCAGCATTTT.

The J gene is TRBJ2-3, the V gene TRBV5-1, with D possibly matching TRBD1 (5 bases). The V gene lost 0 bases and the J gene lost 1 base, with 9 bases spanning the gap. In germline, CDR1 is SGHRS, CDR2 YFSETQ. The CDR3 is 15 residues long. CDR3 coding DNA: TGCGCCAGCAGCTTGGGACAGCCAGGCACAGATACGCAGTATTTT. It is translated as CASSLGQPGTDTQYF.

The chain has TRBV29-1 and TRBJ2-4, with D maybe TRBD1 (6 bases). Germline V gene lookup returns CDR1 SQVTM and CDR2 ANQGSEA. This CDR3 region has 13 residues. V was shortened by 4 bases and J by 4 bases, with 11 bases between the two germline ends. CDR3 nucleotide sequence: TGCAGCGTTGTCGACAGGACTAAAAACATTCAGTACTTC. This sequence encodes CSVVDRTKNIQYF. Together with reference TRBV29-1 and TRBJ2-4, the CDR3 gives the full variable domain: SAVISQKPSRDICQRGTSLTIQCQVDSQVTMMFWYRQQPGQSLTLIATANQGSEATYESGFVIDKFPISRPNLTFSTLTVSNMSPEDSSIYLCSVVDRTKNIQYFGAGTRLSVL.

The chain has TRBV5-1 and TRBJ2-2, with 12 nucleotides matching TRBD2. The CDR3 is 17 residues long. In germline, CDR1 is SGHRS, CDR2 YFSETQ. Trimming at V came to 5 bases and at J to 7 bases, leaving 12 bases not matched to a gene. The CDR3 is CASRPTSSGGAHGELFF. Written as DNA, the CDR3 is TGCGCCAGCAGGCCCACCTCTAGCGGGGGGGCCCACGGGGAGCTGTTTTTT.

V usage is TRBV19 and J usage is TRBJ2-5, with 10 bases fitting TRBD2. V shed 5 bases and J 5 bases; nucleotides not matched to a gene: 11. Looked up from germline, CDR1 is LNHDA and CDR2 is SQIVND (reference sequence). The CDR3 runs 16 residues. The CDR3 DNA reads as TGTGCCAGTAGTCCTACTAGCGGGGCCGGGGTGGAGACCCAGTACTTC. This translates into CASSPTSGAGVETQYF.